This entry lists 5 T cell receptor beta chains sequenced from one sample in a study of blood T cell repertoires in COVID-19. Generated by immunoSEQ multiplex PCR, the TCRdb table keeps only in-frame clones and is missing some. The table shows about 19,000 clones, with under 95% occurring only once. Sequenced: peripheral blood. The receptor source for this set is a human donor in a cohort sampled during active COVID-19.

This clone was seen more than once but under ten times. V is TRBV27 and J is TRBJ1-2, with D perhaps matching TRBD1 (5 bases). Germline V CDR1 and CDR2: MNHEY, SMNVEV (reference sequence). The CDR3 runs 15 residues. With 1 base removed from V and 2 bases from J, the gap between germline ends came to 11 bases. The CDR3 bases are TGTGCCAGCAGTTTATTTTCAGGGTCGAACTATGGCTACACCTTC. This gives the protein CASSLFSGSNYGYTF.

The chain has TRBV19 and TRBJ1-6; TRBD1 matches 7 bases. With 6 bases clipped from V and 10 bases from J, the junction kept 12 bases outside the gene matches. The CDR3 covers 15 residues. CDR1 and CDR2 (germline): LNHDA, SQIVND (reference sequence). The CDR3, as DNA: TGTGCCAGTAGCTGGGACAGTGCCGTAAGCTCACCCCTCCACTTT. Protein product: CASSWDSAVSSPLHF.

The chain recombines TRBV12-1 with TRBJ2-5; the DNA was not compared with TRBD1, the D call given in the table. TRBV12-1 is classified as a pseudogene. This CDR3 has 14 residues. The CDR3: CASTPEGQQETQYF. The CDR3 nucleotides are TGTGCCAGCACTCCTGAGGGACAGCAAGAGACCCAGTACTTC.

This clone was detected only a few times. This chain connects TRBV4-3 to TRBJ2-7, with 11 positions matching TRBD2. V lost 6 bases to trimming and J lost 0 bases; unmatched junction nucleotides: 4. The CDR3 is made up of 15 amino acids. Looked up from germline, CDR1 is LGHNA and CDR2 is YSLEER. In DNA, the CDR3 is TGCGCCAGCAGGCGAGGACTAGCGGGCTCCTACGAGCAGTACTTC. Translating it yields CASRRGLAGSYEQYF.

The CDR3 DNA reads as TGTGCCAGCATCCCTCTTCCGGGACAGGGGAACGGGGAGCTGTTTTTT. Its protein product is CASIPLPGQGNGELFF. The chain recombines TRBV7-9 with TRBJ2-2, with TRBD1 matching over 10 bases. This CDR3 is built from 16 residues. Per the germline V gene, CDR1 is SEHNR and CDR2 is FQNEAQ (reference sequence). The J segment lost 7 bases and the V segment lost 7 bases, leaving 12 bases of the junction unmatched.